Each of the 30 T cell receptor beta chains below was sequenced from the same sample in a study of T cells in Graves' hyperthyroidism and ophthalmopathy. Amplified TCR beta CDR3 regions derived from RNA transcripts. First-round RT-PCR with HTBI primers amplified the TCR CDR3 region. Via MiXCR, TCRdb re-called the multiplex PCR reads, giving one row per CDR3 protein. The table has 300,000 to 450,000 distinct CDR3 sequences, approximately 15% seen once; the top ten hold about 10%. Sequenced input: blood. The source of these receptors is a woman in her sixties with Graves' hyperthyroidism.

A word on this clonotype: One end of the junction fails to match germline, which may point to a read error. This sequence joins TRBV4-1 and TRBJ1-1; D not certain. CDR3 size: 14 residues. CDR1 and CDR2 (germline): MGHRA, YSYEKL. The CDR3 bases are TGCGCCAGCGGCCAAGAATGGGGGAACACTGAAGCTTTCTTT. Translating gives CASGQEWGNTEAFF.

There are many counts of this clonotype. This chain joins TRBV20-1 and TRBJ2-1; 9 bases agree with TRBD2. The V and J ends lost 6 bases and 4 bases, in that order; junction bases with no gene match: 4. Germline CDR1 DFQATT, CDR2 SNEGSKA (reference sequence). The CDR3 totals 13 residues. CDR3: CSAAGGGYNEQFF. CDR3 coding DNA: TGCAGTGCCGCGGGAGGGGGTTACAATGAGCAGTTCTTC.

In this sample, this clonotype turned up many times. The chain recombines TRBV29-1 with TRBJ2-1; TRBD2 might be the D (6 bases). CDR3 length: 14 residues. Germline CDR1 and CDR2: SQVTM and ANQGSEA. Trimming left V 3 bases short and J 0 bases short, with 9 bases between. CDR3: CSVDRRASYNEQFF. The DNA for the CDR3 is TGCAGCGTTGATAGGAGGGCCTCCTACAATGAGCAGTTCTTC.

The chain employs TRBV27 and TRBJ2-1; 8 bases are a match to TRBD2. From germline, CDR1 is MNHEY and CDR2 SMNVEV (reference sequence). CDR3 length equals 13 residues. V trimming: 6 bases; J trimming: 7 bases; junction bases outside the gene matches: 5. CDR3 nucleotide sequence: TGTGCCAGCAGCGGGGGGGCCGAAAATGAGCAGTTCTTC. Its translation: CASSGGAENEQFF.

This clonotype was observed at least ten times. The V gene is TRBV29-1, the J gene TRBJ2-7, with 10 nucleotides matching TRBD1. J was trimmed by 3 bases and V by 7 bases; bases with no gene match: 9. Germline V gives CDR1 SQVTM, CDR2 ANQGSEA. The CDR3 covers 14 residues. CDR3 DNA: TGCAGCGGGATCGCCGGGACAGGGGTCTACGAGCAGTACTTC. Translated, it gives CSGIAGTGVYEQYF.

In its sample, this clonotype was seen many times. The genes are TRBV12-3 or TRBV12-4 and TRBJ2-5, with TRBD2 identical over 8 bases. CDR3 length: 13 amino acids. V lost 3 bases to trimming and J lost 4 bases; unmatched junction nucleotides: 1. The CDR3 nucleotides read TGTGCCAGCAGTTTGAGCGGGAGAGAGACCCAGTACTTC. Amino acids: CASSLSGRETQYF.

This clonotype showed up many times. A read error may account for a junction end that differs from germline. This chain joins TRBV18 and TRBJ2-5; D tentatively reads TRBD1 or TRBD2 (5 bases each). Germline V gene data show CDR1 as KGHSH and CDR2 as LQKENI. This CDR3 contains 14 residues. CDR3 in amino acids: CVSSPGTLRETQYF. DNA of the CDR3: TGTGTCAGCTCACCAGGGACCCTGAGGGAGACCCAGTACTTC.

Many counts were recorded for this clonotype. The chain joins TRBV7-2 to TRBJ2-7; D remains ambiguous. This CDR3 has 13 residues. Trimming took 5 bases from V and 9 from J, leaving 17 bases between them. Germline CDR1 is SGHTA and CDR2 is FQGNSA. CDR3 amino acids: CASSESLRILQYF. CDR3 nucleotides: TGTGCCAGCAGCGAGAGTTTACGCATTCTGCAGTACTTC.

The chain links TRBV4-2 to TRBJ2-1; either TRBD1 or TRBD2 may supply D (6 bases each). Per the germline V gene, CDR1 is LGHNA and CDR2 is YNFKEQ. This CDR3 has 18 amino acids. Trimming pared 0 bases from V and 8 bases from J, leaving 23 bases between. The CDR3: CASSQEWGERGVMDEQFF. CDR3 bases: TGTGCCAGCAGCCAAGAGTGGGGGGAGAGGGGGGTGATGGATGAGCAGTTCTTC.

This clonotype was seen at least ten times. The gene calls are TRBV27 and TRBJ1-6; D might be TRBD1 (5 bases). The germline gives CDR1 MNHEY, CDR2 SMNVEV (reference sequence). V was shortened by 3 bases and J by 5 bases, with 11 bases between the two germline ends. This CDR3 contains 15 residues. CDR3 loop: CASSFGTVNNSPLHF. The CDR3 DNA is TGTGCCAGCAGTTTCGGGACGGTGAATAATTCACCCCTCCACTTT.

This clonotype was picked up many times. The chain couples TRBV27 to TRBJ1-5; D unclear. V gave up 5 bases and J gave up 5 bases, with 10 bases separating them. Germline V gene data show CDR1 as MNHEY and CDR2 as SMNVEV (reference sequence). There are 13 residues in the CDR3. The CDR3 reads CASSPKVDQPQHF. The DNA for the CDR3 is TGTGCCAGCAGTCCCAAGGTAGATCAGCCCCAGCATTTT.

This clonotype was picked up a small number of times. V gene TRBV6-1 combines with J gene TRBJ1-1; the D gene is possibly TRBD1 (6 bases). Germline loops: CDR1 MNHNS, CDR2 SASEGT. CDR3 length: 12 amino acids. Trimming removed 10 bases at V and 3 bases at J, with 12 bases between. The DNA of the CDR3 is TGTGCCACTAGGGGGGAATACACTGAAGCTTTCTTT. Encoded protein: CATRGEYTEAFF.

This chain links TRBV19 with TRBJ1-1; no firm D call. CDR1 is LNHDA and CDR2 is SQIVND in the germline V gene (reference sequence). The CDR3 totals 14 residues. V shed 6 bases and J shed 10 bases, with 21 bases lying between them. CDR3 region: CASRRELNVNRAFF. DNA for the CDR3: TGTGCCAGTAGACGGGAGCTTAACGTTAACAGAGCTTTCTTT.

The rearrangement links TRBV12-3 or TRBV12-4 to TRBJ2-3; D may be TRBD2 (6 bases). This CDR3 is built from 15 residues. The V end was cut by 6 bases, the J end by 3 bases, with 16 bases between. CDR3 nucleotide sequence: TGTGCCAGCAGCCTCTCTAGCGTTCGGACAGATACGCAGTATTTT. This translates into CASSLSSVRTDTQYF.

In this sample, this clonotype turned up a few times. This chain links TRBV6-1 with TRBJ2-2; 8 bases are shared with TRBD1. V shed 6 bases and J 4 bases; nucleotides not matched to a gene: 10. CDR1 and CDR2 (germline): MNHNS, SASEGT. CDR3 size: 16 residues. CDR3 DNA: TGTGCCAGCAGACACCCGGGACAGGACATCACCGGGGAGCTGTTTTTT. This encodes CASRHPGQDITGELFF.

This clonotype was recorded at least ten times. This chain joins TRBV9 and TRBJ2-5, with 7 bases matching TRBD1. The V segment lost 3 bases and the J segment 4 bases; nucleotides outside the gene matches: 3. Germline V lookup: CDR1 SGDLS, CDR2 YYNGEE. This CDR3 comprises 13 residues. The CDR3 region is CASSATGAETQYF. DNA of the CDR3: TGTGCCAGCAGCGCCACAGGGGCAGAGACCCAGTACTTC. The full variable domain, completed using reference TRBV9 and TRBJ2-5, is DSGVTQTPKHLITATGQRVTLRCSPRSGDLSVYWYQQSLDQGLQFLIQYYNGEERAKGNILERFSAQQFPDLHSELNLSSLELGDSALYFCASSATGAETQYFGPGTRLLVL.

This chain links TRBV20-1 with TRBJ2-1, with a weak D call TRBD1 (6 bases). Germline values: CDR1 DFQATT, CDR2 SNEGSKA (reference sequence). The CDR3 is made up of 14 amino acids. Trimming stripped 6 bases from V and 3 bases from J, with 15 bases between. The CDR3, as DNA: TGCAGTGCGAGTTCCCTCAGGGGCTACAATGAGCAGTTCTTC. It codes for CSASSLRGYNEQFF.

This clonotype was detected ten times or more. This rearrangement joins TRBV2 to TRBJ1-5; D is undetermined. CDR3 size: 11 residues. The germline gives CDR1 SNHLY, CDR2 FYNNEI. Trimming removed 4 bases from V and 9 bases from J, with 7 bases in between. The CDR3 is CASSVEGPQHF. The CDR3 DNA sequence: TGTGCCAGCAGTGTAGAGGGGCCCCAGCATTTT.

This clonotype was seen a few times. The chain couples TRBV29-1 to TRBJ2-3, with TRBD1 identical over 9 bases. This CDR3 region has 16 residues. Germline-derived CDR1 and CDR2 are SQVTM and ANQGSEA. With V trimmed by 7 bases and J by 3 bases, 14 bases remained unmatched. The CDR3 nucleotides are TGCAGCGCCCTCCACAAGGACAGGGGATTGACAGATACGCAGTATTTT. Amino acid sequence: CSALHKDRGLTDTQYF.

Many counts were recorded for this clonotype. The chain uses TRBV12-3 or TRBV12-4 and TRBJ2-3; D tentatively fits TRBD1 or TRBD2 (5 bases each). The CDR3 covers 17 residues. Trimming stripped 6 bases from V and 3 bases from J, with 22 bases between. The CDR3 DNA follows: TGTGCCAGCAGCCCGGGACCCCCATTGGTCCGGACAGATACGCAGTATTTT. Encoded protein: CASSPGPPLVRTDTQYF.

There are many counts of this clonotype. The CDR3 sequence: CASSQPRSDAEAFF. The CDR3, as DNA: TGTGCCAGCAGCCAACCGCGAAGTGACGCTGAAGCTTTCTTT. V is TRBV5-4 and J is TRBJ1-1; no clear D. The CDR3 is made up of 14 amino acids. Looked up from germline, CDR1 is SGHNT and CDR2 is YYREEE (reference sequence). V gave up 4 bases and J gave up 6 bases, with 16 bases separating them.

Details on this clonotype: Germline is not matched at one junction end, which may reflect a read error. The CDR3 coding sequence is TGTGCCAGTAGTATAGCAGAGCTTATGGCCCACTTC. This translates into CASSIAELMAHF. The genes are TRBV19 and TRBJ2-5, with D uncertain. The CDR3 loop spans 12 amino acids. From germline, CDR1 is LNHDA and CDR2 SQIVND (reference sequence).

The sample holds many counts of this clonotype. The chain recombines TRBV6-1 with TRBJ2-3, with D maybe TRBD2 (5 bases). The V end was cut by 6 bases, the J end by 1 base, with 14 bases between. This CDR3 is 15 amino acids long. Germline CDR1 MNHNS, CDR2 SASEGT. The DNA of the CDR3 is TGTGCCAGCAGCAGAGGAGGCCGGGGCACAGATACGCAGTATTTT. Translating gives CASSRGGRGTDTQYF.

This clonotype was detected ten times or more. The chain carries TRBV2 and TRBJ2-7; 7 bases fit TRBD2. Per the germline V gene, CDR1 is SNHLY and CDR2 is FYNNEI. Trimming cost V 7 bases and J 5 bases; bases outside gene matches: 11. The CDR3 has 14 amino acids. CDR3 nucleotide sequence: TGTGCCAGCACAAGCAGGGAGGGCAGCCACGAGCAGTACTTC. It translates to CASTSREGSHEQYF.

The CDR3 here is CASSLRSPIETQYF. In nucleotides, the CDR3 is TGTGCCAGCAGCTTGAGATCCCCCATAGAGACCCAGTACTTC. V usage is TRBV7-9 and J usage is TRBJ2-5; D is undetermined. The CDR3 spans 14 residues. Germline V gene data show CDR1 as SEHNR and CDR2 as FQNEAQ (reference sequence). Trimming left V 3 bases short and J 4 bases short, with 12 bases between.

The table lists this clonotype with many counts. The chain joins TRBV2 to TRBJ2-1, with D perhaps being TRBD1 or TRBD2 (5 bases each). Trimming removed 5 bases at V and 6 bases at J, with 11 bases between. This CDR3 is 13 amino acids long. Looked up from germline, CDR1 is SNHLY and CDR2 is FYNNEI. The CDR3 is CASSPPGTNEQFF. The CDR3 nucleotides read TGTGCCAGCAGTCCCCCGGGGACCAATGAGCAGTTCTTC.

In this sample, this clonotype turned up many times. CDR3 nucleotide sequence: TGTGCCAGCAGCAAAGGGTGGGCTGGGGCCAACGTCCTGACTTTC. The encoded protein is CASSKGWAGANVLTF. The chain has TRBV7-2 and TRBJ2-6; D remains unclear. CDR1 is SGHTA, CDR2 FQGNSA, per germline. The CDR3 is 15 residues long. V dropped 5 bases and J dropped 2 bases, with 10 bases sitting between them.

At least ten counts were recorded for this clonotype. The V and J genes are TRBV5-5 and TRBJ2-3; 8 nucleotides agree with TRBD1. The CDR3 covers 17 residues. With V trimmed by 2 bases and J by 0 bases, 8 bases remained unmatched. CDR1 and CDR2 from the germline V gene are SGHKS and YYEKEE (reference sequence). The CDR3 DNA is TGTGCCAGCAGCTTTGGGACAGGTTCTCTCAGCACAGATACGCAGTATTTT. The encoded protein is CASSFGTGSLSTDTQYF.

This clonotype showed up many times. V is TRBV27 and J is TRBJ2-1; the D gene could be TRBD1 or TRBD2 (5 bases each). V lost 5 bases, J lost 8 bases, and 19 bases lay in between. The CDR3 totals 15 residues. From germline, CDR1 is MNHEY and CDR2 SMNVEV (reference sequence). The CDR3 region is CASSLRDPIFDEQFF. The DNA of the CDR3 is TGTGCCAGCAGTCTCCGGGACCCGATCTTCGATGAGCAGTTCTTC.

This clonotype was seen many times. The chain joins TRBV24-1 to TRBJ2-1, with 10 bases fitting TRBD1. This CDR3 is built from 16 residues. The V and J ends lost 5 bases and 6 bases, in that order; junction bases with no gene match: 9. Germline assignment: CDR1 KGHDR and CDR2 SFDVKD. CDR3 DNA sequence: TGTGCCACCAGTGCCCCAGACAGGGGGCGCAGCAATGAGCAGTTCTTC. Amino acid sequence: CATSAPDRGRSNEQFF.